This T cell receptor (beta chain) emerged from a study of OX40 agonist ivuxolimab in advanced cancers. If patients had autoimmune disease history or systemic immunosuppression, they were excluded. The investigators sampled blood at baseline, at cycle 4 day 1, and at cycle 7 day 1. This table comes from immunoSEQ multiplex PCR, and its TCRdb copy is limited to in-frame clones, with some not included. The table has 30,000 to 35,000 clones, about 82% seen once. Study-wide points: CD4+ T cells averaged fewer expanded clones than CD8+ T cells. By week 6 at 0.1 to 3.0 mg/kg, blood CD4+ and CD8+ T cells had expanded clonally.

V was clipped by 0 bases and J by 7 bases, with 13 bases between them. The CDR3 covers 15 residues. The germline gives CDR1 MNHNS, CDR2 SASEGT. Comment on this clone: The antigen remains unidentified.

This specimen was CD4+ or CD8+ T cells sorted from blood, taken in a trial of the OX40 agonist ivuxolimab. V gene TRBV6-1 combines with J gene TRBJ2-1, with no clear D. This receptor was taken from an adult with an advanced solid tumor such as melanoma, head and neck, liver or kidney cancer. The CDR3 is CASSEAVGSGNEQFF. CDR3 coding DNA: TGTGCCAGCAGTGAAGCTGTAGGGTCCGGGAATGAGCAGTTCTTC.